Listed below are T cell receptor beta chains from one sample, sequenced in a study of blood T cell repertoires in COVID-19. Assay used: immunoSEQ multiplex PCR; TCRdb lists only in-frame clones, some missing. The data contain some 130,000 clones, about 70% of them singletons. Sequences were obtained from peripheral blood. These receptor sequences come from a woman aged 70-85 years with acute or convalescent COVID-19. The CDR3 runs from the conserved cysteine through the conserved F or W. A D gene is named only where the DNA matches it firmly. Only some rows state a clone size, as once, few, many or a class for expanded clones.

TRBJ1-1	.	TRBV6-5	.	CASSYVGGTEAFF	TGTGCCAGCAGTTACGTTGGGGGGACTGAAGCTTTCTTT
TRBJ1-1	.	TRBV7-2	.	CASSLGTVNTEAFF	TGTGCCAGCAGCTTAGGAACAGTGAACACTGAAGCTTTCTTT
TRBJ1-2	.	TRBV4-3	TRBD1	CASSHPGQGNYGYTF	TGCGCCAGCAGCCATCCGGGACAGGGTAACTATGGCTACACCTTC
TRBJ1-1	.	TRBV19	.	CASSNTLGGSNTEAFF	TGTGCCAGTAGCAACACCCTGGGGGGTTCGAACACTGAAGCTTTCTTT
TRBJ1-2	.	TRBV3-1/TRBV3-2	TRBD1	CASSQGGQGVRYTF	TGTGCCAGCAGCCAGGGGGGACAGGGGGTGCGCTACACCTTC
TRBJ2-7	.	TRBV2	.	CASVDTRTSYEQYF	TGTGCCAGCGTAGACACACGAACCTCCTACGAGCAGTACTTC
TRBJ1-2	.	TRBV10-3	TRBD1	CASAPGQGPYGYTF	TGTGCCAGCGCCCCGGGACAGGGTCCCTATGGCTACACCTTC
TRBJ2-1	.	TRBV2	TRBD2	CASSGAGNEQFF	TGTGCCAGCAGCGGAGCGGGAAATGAGCAGTTCTTC
TRBJ1-1	.	TRBV27	.	CASSSPPGKNTEAFF	TGTGCCAGCAGTTCCCCCCCAGGGAAGAACACTGAAGCTTTCTTT
TRBJ2-3	.	TRBV19	.	CASSPLSGTDTQYF	TGTGCCAGTAGTCCTCTTTCCGGGACAGATACGCAGTATTTT
TRBJ1-2	.	TRBV12-5	.	CASGIGRGYYGYTF	TGTGCTAGTGGTATCGGACGGGGGTACTATGGCTACACCTTC
TRBJ2-3	few	TRBV15	.	CATSRDGGSTDTQYF	TGTGCCACCAGCAGAGATGGAGGAAGCACAGATACGCAGTATTTT
TRBJ1-1	.	TRBV7-9	TRBD1	CASSRQGITEAFF	TGTGCCAGCAGTCGACAGGGTATCACTGAAGCTTTCTTT
TRBJ1-5	few	TRBV6-2/TRBV6-3	TRBD1	CASSYEPRGQGQPQHF	TGTGCCAGCAGTTACGAGCCCAGGGGGCAAGGTCAGCCCCAGCATTTT
TRBJ2-2	many	TRBV9	TRBD2	CASSSAGSGRRELFF	TGTGCCAGCAGCTCTGCTGGTAGCGGGAGGAGGGAGCTGTTTTTT
TRBJ1-1	few	TRBV11-1	.	CASSLAQGNTEAFF	TGTGCCAGCAGCTTAGCGCAGGGGAACACTGAAGCTTTCTTT
TRBJ1-1	.	TRBV5-4	TRBD1	CASRGTGGLEAFF	TGTGCCAGCAGGGGGACAGGGGGCCTTGAAGCTTTCTTT
TRBJ2-5	.	TRBV11-1	TRBD2	CASSLWGLEETQYF	TGTGCCAGCAGCTTATGGGGACTAGAAGAGACCCAGTACTTC
TRBJ1-1	.	TRBV18	.	CASSRDFMNTEAFF	TGTGCCAGCTCCCGGGATTTCATGAACACTGAAGCTTTCTTT
TRBJ1-2	.	TRBV9	.	CASSPRGSYGYTF	TGTGCCAGCAGCCCTCGGGGAAGCTATGGCTACACCTTC
TRBJ1-2	.	TRBV5-1	.	CARHSRNNYGYTF	TGCGCCAGACACAGCCGGAATAACTATGGCTACACCTTC
TRBJ1-5	many	TRBV6-1	.	CASSEVNTPSQPQHF	TGTGCCAGCAGTGAAGTTAACACCCCCAGTCAGCCCCAGCATTTT
TRBJ1-3	.	TRBV30	.	CAWSANRGPGNTIYF	TGTGCCTGGAGTGCCAACCGAGGGCCTGGAAACACCATATATTTT
TRBJ1-1	.	TRBV6-2/TRBV6-3	.	CASSPTRAPEAFF	TGTGCCAGCAGTCCGACCAGGGCCCCTGAAGCTTTCTTT
TRBJ2-1	.	TRBV5-1	TRBD2	CASSYGLANNEQFF	TGCGCCAGCAGCTACGGACTAGCGAACAATGAGCAGTTCTTC
TRBJ1-2	few	TRBV5-1	TRBD1	CASARGQGNRGYTF	TGCGCCAGCGCCAGGGGACAGGGGAATCGTGGCTACACCTTC
TRBJ2-7	few	TRBV3-1/TRBV3-2	.	CASSRLSTGLVEQYF	TGTGCCAGCAGCCGCCTGTCGACAGGTCTGGTCGAGCAGTACTTC
TRBJ2-1	.	TRBV5-8	TRBD2	CASSPLAGLYNEQFF	TGTGCCAGCAGCCCCCTAGCGGGACTCTACAATGAGCAGTTCTTC
TRBJ1-1	.	TRBV5-1	TRBD1	CASNNGQGTNTEAFF	TGCGCCAGCAACAACGGACAGGGGACGAACACTGAAGCTTTCTTT
TRBJ2-6	.	TRBV7-9	TRBD1	CASSLGQGVPGANVLTF	TGTGCCAGCAGCTTAGGACAGGGAGTCCCTGGGGCCAACGTCCTGACTTTC
TRBJ2-7	.	TRBV28	TRBD1	CASSSGTGIVHEQYF	TGTGCCAGCAGTTCCGGGACAGGGATCGTCCACGAGCAGTACTTC